The 23 T cell receptor beta chains in this list originate from one sample, sequenced in a study of T-cell memory formation after mild COVID-19. Via MiXCR, TCRdb re-called the 5' RACE reads, giving one row per CDR3 protein. The sample shows approximately 450,000 distinct CDR3 sequences, 15% to 20% of them seen only once. Sequenced material: PBMCs or a T cell subset sorted from them (not recorded which). These receptors were collected from an adult woman who had mild COVID-19 (a few samples of this study predate the infection). Cell type and time point are not known.

The chain has TRBV6-2 or TRBV6-3 and TRBJ2-7; D remains unclear. Trimming left V 1 base short and J 0 bases short, with 10 bases between. Germline CDR1 reads MNHEY; CDR2 reads SVGEGT. CDR3 length: 15 amino acids. CDR3 amino acids: CASSYFLDNSYEQYF. The DNA for the CDR3 is TGTGCCAGCAGTTACTTTTTGGATAACTCCTACGAGCAGTACTTC.

V is TRBV4-3 and J is TRBJ2-1; D may be TRBD1 (5 bases). V shed 0 bases and J shed 2 bases, with 14 bases lying between them. Germline loops: CDR1 LGHNA, CDR2 YSLEER. The CDR3 consists of 17 residues. The CDR3 coding sequence is TGCGCCAGCAGCCAAGATACCCGCACAGGAACCTACAATGAGCAGTTCTTC. The encoded protein is CASSQDTRTGTYNEQFF.

Only a few counts were recorded for this clonotype. The chain couples TRBV7-3 to TRBJ2-4, with D tentatively TRBD1 (7 bases). V was pared by 0 bases and J by 6 bases, with 15 bases between. The CDR3 contains 16 residues. Germline CDR1 and CDR2: SGHTA and FQGTGA. The CDR3 sequence is CASSLTGRGDSNIQYF. Written as DNA, the CDR3 is TGTGCCAGCAGCTTAACTGGCAGGGGGGATTCAAACATTCAGTACTTC.

The V and J genes are TRBV7-2 and TRBJ2-1; 9 nucleotides match TRBD1. Germline V gene sequence: CDR1 SGHTA, CDR2 FQGNSA. The CDR3 has 15 residues. J was trimmed by 5 bases and V by 5 bases; bases with no gene match: 7. In DNA, the CDR3 is TGTGCCAGCAGCCCGAGGGACAGGGCCAACAATGAGCAGTTCTTC. Protein sequence: CASSPRDRANNEQFF.

This chain links TRBV20-1 with TRBJ2-3; 9 nucleotides align to TRBD2. The CDR3 is made up of 16 amino acids. The V segment lost 3 bases and the J segment 6 bases; nucleotides outside the gene matches: 13. Germline V lookup: CDR1 DFQATT, CDR2 SNEGSKA (reference sequence). The CDR3 DNA reads TGCAGTGCTAGTCGGGGCGCGGGAGGGCCATTGGATACGCAGTATTTT. Protein: CSASRGAGGPLDTQYF.

V usage is TRBV5-1 and J usage is TRBJ2-7, with 13 bases fitting TRBD2. After removal of 0 bases from V and 2 bases from J, the junction contained 2 bases not matched to a gene. This CDR3 spans 16 amino acids. Germline lookup yields CDR1 SGHRS and CDR2 YFSETQ. The chain's CDR3 is CASSLGTSGRAYEQYF. CDR3 nucleotides: TGCGCCAGCAGCTTGGGTACTAGCGGGAGGGCCTACGAGCAGTACTTC.

V gene TRBV16 combines with J gene TRBJ1-1, with TRBD1 matching 11 bases. The junction had 9 bases not matched to a gene; V was cut back by 7 bases and J by 11 bases. CDR3 size: 13 residues. Germline V gene data show CDR1 as KGHSY and CDR2 as FQNENV. As DNA, the CDR3 is TGTGCCAGCAATCGGGGACAGGGGGTGCCGGCTTTCTTT. It is translated as CASNRGQGVPAFF.

This clonotype was picked up many times. The chain employs TRBV7-6 and TRBJ2-6; no clear D. CDR3 length equals 16 residues. Per germline, CDR1 SGHVS and CDR2 FNYEAQ. Trimming took 2 bases from V and 0 from J, leaving 8 bases between them. The CDR3 loop reads CASSLLASSGANVLTF. CDR3 DNA: TGTGCCAGCAGCTTATTGGCTTCCTCTGGGGCCAACGTCCTGACTTTC. Together with reference TRBV7-6 and TRBJ2-6, the CDR3 gives the full variable domain: GAGVSQSPRYKVTKRGQDVALRCDPISGHVSLYWYRQALGQGPEFLTYFNYEAQQDKSGLPNDRFSAERPEGSISTLTIQRTEQRDSAMYRCASSLLASSGANVLTFGAGSRLTVL.

The chain joins TRBV18 to TRBJ2-5; 14 bases map to TRBD2. The CDR3 consists of 15 residues. The trim removed 8 bases at V and 6 bases at J, leaving 8 bases unmatched. Germline V gene lookup returns CDR1 KGHSH and CDR2 LQKENI. Here the CDR3 reads CASASGTSGRQTQYF. CDR3 nucleotide sequence: TGTGCCAGCGCCTCCGGGACTAGCGGGAGACAGACCCAGTACTTC.

The V and J genes are TRBV5-1 and TRBJ1-2, with D unresolved. The length of the CDR3 is 14 residues. Per the germline V gene, CDR1 is SGHRS and CDR2 is YFSETQ. The V end was cut by 0 bases, the J end by 1 base, with 7 bases between. CDR3 nucleotides: TGCGCCAGCAGCTTGGACAACTATAACTATGGCTACACCTTC. It specifies CASSLDNYNYGYTF.

This clonotype was seen only a few times. The chain couples TRBV3-1 to TRBJ2-3, with 8 positions matching TRBD2. Germline V lookup: CDR1 LGHDT, CDR2 YNNKEL (reference sequence). V gave up 0 bases and J gave up 2 bases; unmatched junction bases: 10. The CDR3 has 18 amino acids. This CDR3 reads CASSQDQWRGVPTDTQYF. The CDR3 region has the DNA TGTGCCAGCAGCCAAGATCAGTGGCGGGGGGTCCCCACAGATACGCAGTATTTT.

This clonotype was counted many times. This chain links TRBV4-1 with TRBJ1-6, with 10 bases aligning to TRBD1. Germline V CDR1 and CDR2: MGHRA, YSYEKL. The CDR3 contains 15 residues. J gave up 7 bases and V 4 bases, and 4 bases lay outside the gene matches. As DNA, the CDR3 is TGCGCCAGCAGCCGCGGGACAGGGGAAAATTCACCCCTCCACTTT. It specifies CASSRGTGENSPLHF.

This clonotype was recorded at least ten times. The V and J genes are TRBV5-1 and TRBJ2-3; possibly TRBD2 for D (6 bases). Germline V lookup: CDR1 SGHRS, CDR2 YFSETQ. This CDR3 is built from 16 residues. The V gene lost 0 bases and the J gene lost 2 bases, with 13 bases spanning the gap. The CDR3 loop reads CASSLALAFYTDTQYF. The CDR3 DNA follows: TGCGCCAGCAGCTTGGCACTAGCCTTTTACACAGATACGCAGTATTTT.

In its sample, this clonotype was seen many times. This sequence joins TRBV5-1 and TRBJ1-1, with a weak D call TRBD1 (6 bases). Trimming removed 1 base from V and 6 bases from J, with 13 bases in between. The CDR3 covers 14 residues. Per germline, CDR1 SGHRS and CDR2 YFSETQ. CDR3 nucleotide sequence: TGCGCCAGCAGCTTGAAAGGGACACCCCCTGAAGCTTTCTTT. Encoded protein: CASSLKGTPPEAFF.

This clonotype was detected only a few times. The chain links TRBV6-5 to TRBJ2-5, with 9 bases matching TRBD2. The CDR3 loop spans 15 amino acids. V shed 2 bases, J shed 5 bases, and the junction held 6 bases outside the gene matches. The germline V gene encodes CDR1 MNHEY and CDR2 SVGAGI. This chain's CDR3 is CASSYATSGLETQYF. In DNA form, the CDR3 reads TGTGCCAGCAGTTACGCGACTAGCGGTTTGGAGACCCAGTACTTC.

The table lists this clonotype with many counts. CDR3 sequence (DNA): TGTGCCAGTAGCAACGGGAATTACAATGAGCAGTTCTTC. Translating gives CASSNGNYNEQFF. The V gene is TRBV19, the J gene TRBJ2-1; maybe TRBD2 (5 bases). The length of the CDR3 is 13 residues. CDR1 is LNHDA and CDR2 is SQIVND in the germline V gene (reference sequence). The germline V and J ends were trimmed by 6 bases and 4 bases, with 10 bases remaining between them.

The gene calls are TRBV20-1 and TRBJ2-3; TRBD2 aligns across 9 bases. Per germline, CDR1 DFQATT and CDR2 SNEGSKA (reference sequence). The CDR3 length is 12 residues. After removal of 2 bases from V and 6 bases from J, the junction contained 0 bases not matched to a gene. The CDR3 DNA reads as TGCAGTGCTAGACTAGCGGGGGATACGCAGTATTTT. Translated: CSARLAGDTQYF.

The chain joins TRBV5-1 to TRBJ2-1; TRBD2 agrees at 11 bases. In germline, CDR1 is SGHRS, CDR2 YFSETQ. The CDR3 consists of 15 residues. With V trimmed by 7 bases and J by 4 bases, 7 bases remained unmatched. CDR3 amino acids: CASGTSGSRYNEQFF. CDR3 nucleotide sequence: TGCGCCAGCGGAACTAGCGGGAGCAGGTACAATGAGCAGTTCTTC. Using reference TRBV5-1 and TRBJ2-1 for the parts outside the CDR3, the full variable domain is KAGVTQTPRYLIKTRGQQVTLSCSPISGHRSVSWYQQTPGQGLQFLFEYFSETQRNKGNFPGRFSGRQFSNSRSEMNVSTLELGDSALYLCASGTSGSRYNEQFFGPGTRLTVL.

This clonotype was seen at least ten times. The J gene is TRBJ1-1, the V gene TRBV12-3 or TRBV12-4; the match to TRBD1 covers 7 bases. V dropped 6 bases and J dropped 0; count of bases not matched to a gene: 4. The CDR3 covers 14 residues. CDR3 coding DNA: TGTGCCAGCAGCCCGGGACAGTTGAACACTGAAGCTTTCTTT. Translated: CASSPGQLNTEAFF.

The chain combines TRBV19 with TRBJ1-1; maybe TRBD1 (5 bases). Germline V gene sequence: CDR1 LNHDA, CDR2 SQIVND (reference sequence). With 7 bases removed from V and 5 bases from J, the gap between germline ends came to 14 bases. The CDR3 runs 13 residues. The CDR3 is CASMMGEGTEAFF. The CDR3 DNA follows: TGTGCCAGTATGATGGGCGAGGGGACTGAAGCTTTCTTT. The entire variable domain, with the rest obtained from reference TRBV19 and TRBJ1-1, is as follows: DGGITQSPKYLFRKEGQNVTLSCEQNLNHDAMYWYRQDPGQGLRLIYYSQIVNDFQKGDIAEGYSVSREKKESFPLTVTSAQKNPTAFYLCASMMGEGTEAFFGQGTRLTVV.

This clonotype was seen many times. This sequence joins TRBV6-2 or TRBV6-3 and TRBJ2-7, with D perhaps matching TRBD1 (6 bases). With 6 bases removed from V and 2 bases from J, the gap between germline ends came to 11 bases. The CDR3 spans 13 residues. CDR1 is MNHEY, CDR2 SVGEGT, per germline. The CDR3 is CASSRTAPYEQYF. The CDR3 region has the DNA TGTGCCAGCAGCAGGACAGCGCCCTACGAGCAGTACTTC.

This chain links TRBV6-5 with TRBJ1-2, with 10 positions matching TRBD1. V trimming: 2 bases; J trimming: 6 bases; junction bases outside the gene matches: 12. The CDR3 runs 17 residues. The germline CDR1 and CDR2 sequences are MNHEY and SVGAGI. The CDR3, as DNA: TGTGCCAGCAGTTACGCTGTTTTAAGGACAGGGGGTCATGGCTACACCTTC. Translating gives CASSYAVLRTGGHGYTF.

Written as DNA, the CDR3 is TGTGCCAGTAGTATACAGGGGGGGATCAATACGCAGTATTTT. Residues: CASSIQGGINTQYF. The chain couples TRBV19 to TRBJ2-3; D could derive from TRBD1 or TRBD2 (7 bases each). Trimming shortened V by 2 bases and J by 7 bases, and 13 bases separated the two germline ends. There are 14 residues in the CDR3. CDR1 is LNHDA and CDR2 is SQIVND in the germline V gene (reference sequence).